This note documents a single TCR beta chain sequence. This sample is part of a study of blood T cell repertoires in COVID-19. Looking at the study overall: The United States, Italy and Spain supplied acute and convalescent COVID-19 samples. The analysed material was cDNA or gDNA that came from T cells, B-cell-depleted T cells, or PBMCs.

Between the trimmed V and J ends, which lost 6 bases and 0 bases, there was a span of 12 bases. This CDR3 has 15 residues. CDR1 and CDR2 from the germline V gene are MNHEY and SVGAGI. Under the authors' procedure: Amplification from reference gene primers served as the basis for estimated nucleated cell counts. Using immunoSEQ multiplex PCR, the repertoire was profiled, and TCRdb retains in-frame clones only, with some absent. V and J calls and clone size are given by that table; D and trimming were obtained from the DNA. The sample has some 200,000 clones; around 90% are singletons. This sequence was found in a man aged 50 or older with acute or convalescent COVID-19. The gene calls are TRBV6-5 and TRBJ1-3, with TRBD1 as a possible D gene (6 bases). Sequencing was done on a sample of peripheral blood. The CDR3 here is CASRAGTTSGNTIYF. The DNA of the CDR3 is TGTGCCAGCAGGGCCGGGACAACCTCTGGAAACACCATATATTTT.